Following are 30 T cell receptor beta chains from one sample sequenced in a study of cytomegalovirus exposure and HLA in healthy donors. Researchers ran the PCR with 60 Vbeta and 13 Jbeta primers. Sequencing was performed with immunoSEQ multiplex PCR; in TCRdb, only in-frame clones are kept and a portion is missing. The data contain over 150,000 clones, roughly four fifths of them singletons. Material for sequencing was PBMCs. These receptors came from a man in his fifties in good health and CMV-seronegative.

CDR3 sequence reads: CARSRRGGRAPDTDTQYF. CDR3 DNA sequence: TGTGCCAGAAGCAGGCGGGGCGGGAGGGCCCCCGACACAGATACGCAGTATTTT. The chain couples TRBV5-3 to TRBJ2-3; TRBD2 matches at 9 bases. TRBV5-3 is assigned to the ORF class and has an uncertain function. The CDR3 runs 18 residues. V was pared by 4 bases and J by 2 bases, with 14 bases of the junction left unmatched.

The chain is built from TRBV7-2 and TRBJ2-7, with D unclear. From germline, CDR1 is SGHTA and CDR2 FQGNSA. The V end was cut by 2 bases, the J end by 5 bases, with 7 bases between. This CDR3 has 12 residues. In DNA form, the CDR3 reads TGTGCCAGCAGCTTATCAGTCCACGAGCAGTACTTC. Amino acid sequence: CASSLSVHEQYF.

V is TRBV6-5 and J is TRBJ2-3, with D perhaps matching TRBD1 (5 bases). This CDR3 contains 13 residues. Trimming took off 6 bases at V and 3 bases at J, with 10 bases between the two ends. Germline V gene data show CDR1 as MNHEY and CDR2 as SVGAGI. The CDR3 spells CASRPGSTDTQYF. The CDR3 DNA is TGTGCCAGCAGACCAGGGTCAACAGATACGCAGTATTTT.

The chain carries TRBV10-3 and TRBJ2-2; tentatively, D is TRBD2 (5 bases). Germline assignment: CDR1 ENHRY and CDR2 SYGVKD. This CDR3 has 16 residues. V gave up 6 bases and J gave up 5 bases, with 19 bases separating them. The CDR3 spells CAIRQGAVLTTGELFF. CDR3 bases: TGTGCCATCAGACAAGGAGCGGTTTTAACAACCGGGGAGCTGTTTTTT.

The rearrangement links TRBV7-9 to TRBJ2-7; no firm D call. Germline V CDR1 and CDR2: SEHNR, FQNEAQ (reference sequence). The CDR3 contains 14 residues. Trimming shortened V by 0 bases and J by 5 bases, and 11 bases separated the two germline ends. CDR3 sequence reads: CASSLAKATHEQYF. DNA of the CDR3: TGTGCCAGCAGCTTAGCCAAAGCTACCCACGAGCAGTACTTC.

The chain uses TRBV9 and TRBJ1-5, with TRBD1 as a possible D gene (5 bases). The V gene's germline CDR1 is SGDLS and CDR2 YYNGEE. The germline V and J ends were trimmed by 7 bases and 0 bases, with 5 bases remaining between them. This CDR3 contains 12 residues. DNA for the CDR3: TGTGCCAGCGGGGCTAGCAATCAGCCCCAGCATTTT. Translation gives CASGASNQPQHF.

The CDR3 protein is CASSPRVTEAFF. For the CDR3, the DNA is TGTGCCAGCAGTCCGAGGGTCACTGAAGCTTTCTTT. The V call is TRBV28, the J call TRBJ1-1, with D uncertain. V dropped 5 bases and J dropped 4 bases, with 8 bases sitting between them. Germline-derived CDR1 and CDR2 are MDHEN and SYDVKM. The CDR3 consists of 12 residues.

This chain links TRBV7-9 with TRBJ2-5, with 10 bases aligning to TRBD2. Trimming removed 4 bases from V and 3 bases from J; junction bases left unmatched: 8. The CDR3 covers 16 residues. Germline values: CDR1 SEHNR, CDR2 FQNEAQ (reference sequence). The CDR3 nucleotides read TGTGCCAGCAGCTCCCCCCCGCTAGCGGGGGAAGAGACCCAGTACTTC. Translation: CASSSPPLAGEETQYF.

The chain uses TRBV2 and TRBJ1-5; D is possibly TRBD1 (6 bases). The germline V gene has CDR1 SNHLY and CDR2 FYNNEI. Trimming shortened V by 7 bases and J by 6 bases, and 19 bases separated the two germline ends. This CDR3 region has 15 residues. The CDR3 sequence: CASTPRRGGFQPQHF. CDR3 DNA: TGTGCCAGCACTCCTCGGAGGGGGGGATTTCAGCCCCAGCATTTT.

CDR3 protein: CASSHPDSALLKEQYF. The CDR3 nucleotides are TGTGCCAGCAGCCACCCGGACAGCGCACTTCTAAAGGAGCAGTACTTC. The chain couples TRBV27 to TRBJ2-7; perhaps TRBD1 as D (6 bases). V gave up 6 bases and J gave up 7 bases, with 25 bases separating them. The CDR3 has 16 amino acids. CDR1 and CDR2 (germline): MNHEY, SMNVEV (reference sequence).

V gene TRBV6-1 combines with J gene TRBJ2-3; 13 positions match TRBD2. This CDR3 has 19 residues. Trimming at V came to 1 base and at J to 5 bases, leaving 12 bases not matched to a gene. Germline V CDR1 and CDR2: MNHNS, SASEGT. The CDR3 coding sequence is TGTGCCAGCAGTGAAGTTCGGACACTAGCGGGGGGGCCTAGAGATACGCAGTATTTT. Translated: CASSEVRTLAGGPRDTQYF.

CDR3 amino acids: CASSLGRGVADTQYF. CDR3 bases: TGCGCCAGCAGCTTAGGTCGGGGAGTGGCAGATACGCAGTATTTT. V is TRBV5-1 and J is TRBJ2-3, with a weak D call TRBD2 (5 bases). Germline CDR1 reads SGHRS; CDR2 reads YFSETQ. CDR3 length: 15 residues. V shed 2 bases and J shed 4 bases, with 14 bases lying between them.

V and J are TRBV4-3 and TRBJ2-7; tentatively, D is TRBD1 (5 bases). The germline V gene has CDR1 LGHNA and CDR2 YSLEER. The CDR3 runs 15 residues. Trimming cost V 1 base and J 0 bases, with 10 bases left between them. The chain's CDR3 is CASSQVQGFSYEQYF. The CDR3 bases are TGCGCCAGCAGCCAAGTCCAGGGATTCTCCTACGAGCAGTACTTC.

In DNA, the CDR3 is TGTGCCAGCAGCTTAGGGGGGCCGGGACTAGCGGGTCGAGGGTCCTACGAGCAGTACTTC. Protein product: CASSLGGPGLAGRGSYEQYF. This rearrangement joins TRBV7-8 to TRBJ2-7; 12 positions match TRBD2. This CDR3 has 20 residues. After removal of 1 base from V and 1 base from J, the junction contained 14 bases not matched to a gene. Germline V gene sequence: CDR1 SGHVS, CDR2 FQNEAQ.

CDR3: CASSIQGNYGYTF. CDR3 bases: TGTGCCAGCAGCATACAGGGGAACTATGGCTACACCTTC. The chain couples TRBV5-5 to TRBJ1-2, with 7 bases fitting TRBD1. The CDR3 covers 13 residues. Unmatched junction bases numbered 2, after V lost 4 bases and J lost 2 bases. Germline V gene sequence: CDR1 SGHKS, CDR2 YYEKEE (reference sequence). Using reference TRBV5-5 and TRBJ1-2 for the parts outside the CDR3, the full variable domain is DAGVTQSPTHLIKTRGQQVTLRCSPISGHKSVSWYQQVLGQGPQFIFQYYEKEERGRGNFPDRFSARQFPNYSSELNVNALLLGDSALYLCASSIQGNYGYTFGSGTRLTVV.

The sample holds one count of this clone. This chain uses TRBV7-2 with TRBJ2-1; 10 nucleotides line up with TRBD1. Germline trimming cut 5 bases from V and 6 bases from J; bases unmatched to any gene: 7. The CDR3 extends over 15 amino acids. Germline-derived CDR1 and CDR2 are SGHTA and FQGNSA. The CDR3 region has the DNA TGTGCCAGCAGCCGAGGGACAGGGGCTCGCAATGAGCAGTTCTTC. It codes for CASSRGTGARNEQFF.

This clone was observed a handful of times. This sequence joins TRBV5-1 and TRBJ1-1, with a possible D match to TRBD1 (5 bases). The CDR3 covers 14 residues. Germline V gives CDR1 SGHRS, CDR2 YFSETQ. V gave up 4 bases and J gave up 2 bases, with 12 bases separating them. The CDR3 loop is CASSPWGVNTEAFF. CDR3 nucleotides: TGCGCCAGCAGCCCCTGGGGCGTTAACACTGAAGCTTTCTTT.

The sample holds one count of this clone. The chain links TRBV7-8 to TRBJ2-7; 7 positions agree with TRBD1. This CDR3 has 13 amino acids. Germline V gene sequence: CDR1 SGHVS, CDR2 FQNEAQ. The V segment lost 4 bases and the J segment 2 bases; nucleotides outside the gene matches: 2. The CDR3 loop is CASSYDRAYEQYF. The CDR3 DNA follows: TGTGCCAGCAGCTATGACAGGGCCTACGAGCAGTACTTC.

The V and J genes are TRBV21-1 and TRBJ2-7; the D call in the table, TRBD1, was not verified against the DNA. TRBV21-1 is deemed a pseudogene. The CDR3 consists of 14 residues. This CDR3 reads CASSIRDSSYEQYF. In DNA, the CDR3 is TGTGCCAGCAGCATCCGGGACAGTAGCTACGAGCAGTACTTC.

This clone appeared a single time. V is TRBV15 and J is TRBJ2-5; D is unresolved. V shed 0 bases and J shed 4 bases, with 9 bases lying between them. The CDR3 runs 14 residues. The germline CDR1 and CDR2 sequences are LNHNV and YYDKDF (reference sequence). CDR3 nucleotide sequence: TGTGCCACCAGCAGAGATGTAGGAGCAGAGACCCAGTACTTC. The encoded protein is CATSRDVGAETQYF.

V usage is TRBV5-1 and J usage is TRBJ2-3, with 8 bases aligning to TRBD2. This CDR3 region has 15 residues. V gave up 0 bases and J gave up 1 base; unmatched junction bases: 1. Looked up from germline, CDR1 is SGHRS and CDR2 is YFSETQ. The CDR3 reads CASSLVGLGTDTQYF. As DNA, the CDR3 is TGCGCCAGCAGCTTGGTGGGACTAGGCACAGATACGCAGTATTTT.

This clone showed up just a few times. This chain links TRBV2 with TRBJ2-1; 12 bases line up with TRBD2. J was trimmed by 7 bases and V by 4 bases; bases with no gene match: 5. Germline V lookup: CDR1 SNHLY, CDR2 FYNNEI. There are 15 residues in the CDR3. The CDR3 spells CASSGLAGVVNEQFF. The CDR3 coding sequence is TGTGCCAGCAGTGGACTAGCGGGAGTTGTTAATGAGCAGTTCTTC.

In DNA, the CDR3 is TGTGCCAGCAGCCGCCAACGGGTAGAAGGTGGCTACACCTTC. Protein: CASSRQRVEGGYTF. The chain is built from TRBV14 and TRBJ1-2; D is unresolved. Per germline, CDR1 SGHDN and CDR2 FVKESK. Trimming left V 4 bases short and J 7 bases short, with 16 bases between. This CDR3 spans 14 amino acids.

This sequence joins TRBV5-1 and TRBJ2-3, with 7 bases identical to TRBD2. With 0 bases clipped from V and 2 bases from J, the junction kept 6 bases outside the gene matches. The CDR3 runs 16 residues. Germline values: CDR1 SGHRS, CDR2 YFSETQ. The CDR3 reads CASSLGAGAHTDTQYF. CDR3 nucleotide sequence: TGCGCCAGCAGCTTGGGGGCGGGAGCCCACACAGATACGCAGTATTTT.

Written as DNA, the CDR3 is TGTGCCAGCAGCTTAGCCGGGGTGGGCGGCTACACCTTC. Residues: CASSLAGVGGYTF. The J gene is TRBJ1-2, the V gene TRBV11-2; D uncertain. CDR1 and CDR2 from the germline V gene are SGHAT and FQNNGV. This CDR3 has 13 residues. Deletions cut 1 base from V and 8 bases from J, with 11 bases between. The full variable domain, completed using reference TRBV11-2 and TRBJ1-2, is EAGVAQSPRYKIIEKRQSVAFWCNPISGHATLYWYQQILGQGPKLLIQFQNNGVVDDSQLPKDRFSAERLKGVDSTLKIQPAKLEDSAVYLCASSLAGVGGYTFGSGTRLTVV.

The gene calls are TRBV19 and TRBJ1-2, with D possibly matching TRBD1 (6 bases). Trimming took off 9 bases at V and 2 bases at J, with 13 bases between the two ends. The CDR3 is 13 amino acids. The germline gives CDR1 LNHDA, CDR2 SQIVND (reference sequence). CDR3 DNA sequence: TGTGCCAGCCAACTACAGGGAAACTATGGCTACACCTTC. Its translation: CASQLQGNYGYTF.

In its sample, this clone was seen a few times. The rearrangement links TRBV19 to TRBJ1-2, with D hard to call. V shed 1 base and J shed 6 bases, with 9 bases lying between them. The CDR3 runs to 13 residues. Germline V gene lookup returns CDR1 LNHDA and CDR2 SQIVND (reference sequence). The CDR3 here is CASSIADADGYTF. In DNA, the CDR3 is TGTGCCAGTAGTATAGCCGACGCGGATGGCTACACCTTC. Drawing the rest from reference TRBV19 and TRBJ1-2, the complete variable domain is DGGITQSPKYLFRKEGQNVTLSCEQNLNHDAMYWYRQDPGQGLRLIYYSQIVNDFQKGDIAEGYSVSREKKESFPLTVTSAQKNPTAFYLCASSIADADGYTFGSGTRLTVV.

For the CDR3, the DNA is TGTGCCAGCAGTTTTAGGCTAGGCATGAACACTGAAGCTTTCTTT. Translating it yields CASSFRLGMNTEAFF. This chain connects TRBV28 to TRBJ1-1; D call uncertain. The CDR3 spans 15 residues. The V end lost 3 bases, the J end lost 0 bases, and 11 bases lay between the germline ends. The germline V gene has CDR1 MDHEN and CDR2 SYDVKM.

The V gene is TRBV15, the J gene TRBJ1-5; perhaps TRBD1 as D (5 bases). CDR1 LNHNV and CDR2 YYDKDF come from the germline V gene (reference sequence). With 0 bases removed from V and 5 bases from J, the gap between germline ends came to 14 bases. There are 16 residues in the CDR3. CDR3 loop: CATSRDKSRVDQPQHF. CDR3 DNA: TGTGCCACCAGCAGAGATAAAAGCAGGGTAGATCAGCCCCAGCATTTT.

The rearrangement links TRBV6-5 to TRBJ1-5; D is ambiguous. V lost 2 bases and J lost 5, with 13 bases in between. The CDR3 runs 15 residues. The V gene's germline CDR1 is MNHEY and CDR2 SVGAGI. The CDR3 loop reads CASSYVGSRDQPQHF. The CDR3 DNA is TGTGCCAGCAGTTACGTCGGGAGTCGCGATCAGCCCCAGCATTTT.